This entry describes one T cell receptor beta chain. The CDR3 sequence is 16 residues long. Germline V gene lookup returns CDR1 SGHAT and CDR2 FQNNGV. Unmatched junction bases numbered 8, after V lost 0 bases and J lost 5 bases. Use of 60 Vbeta and 13 Jbeta primers characterized the PCR. Produced via immunoSEQ multiplex PCR; TCRdb's table is partial and in-frame only. The sample consists of about 260,000 clones, roughly four fifths of them appearing once. The sample originates from a study of cytomegalovirus exposure and HLA in healthy donors. This receptor was obtained from a woman aged 40 to 49 in good health and CMV-seropositive. The rearrangement uses TRBV11-2 and TRBJ1-1, with TRBD1 identical over 8 bases. Sequencing was done on a sample of PBMCs. CDR3 sequence: CASSLEFRTGWTEAFF. The CDR3 region has the DNA TGTGCCAGCAGCTTAGAGTTCCGGACAGGGTGGACTGAAGCTTTCTTT.